These 20 T cell receptor beta chains came from one sample sequenced in a study of blood T cell repertoires in COVID-19. Sequencing used immunoSEQ multiplex PCR; TCRdb keeps in-frame clones, though not all of them. Counted here are about 100,000 clones, around 90% occurring once; the ten biggest clones make up 6.5% to 8.5%. The specimen sequenced was peripheral blood. The receptors stem from a man younger than 35 with COVID-19, enrolled during active disease.

This clone was observed a handful of times. V usage is TRBV3-1 (or the pseudogene TRBV3-2) and J usage is TRBJ2-2; 12 bases are a match to TRBD1. The CDR3 spans 18 residues. From germline, CDR1 is LGHDT and CDR2 YNNKEL (reference sequence). Germline trimming cut 4 bases from V and 3 bases from J; bases unmatched to any gene: 9. This CDR3 reads CASSRTGTGGGHTGELFF. CDR3 in DNA: TGTGCCAGCAGCCGAACTGGGACAGGGGGCGGTCACACCGGGGAGCTGTTTTTT.

V gene TRBV7-2 combines with J gene TRBJ2-7; D uncertain. The CDR3 totals 14 residues. Germline CDR1 and CDR2: SGHTA and FQGNSA. V was pared by 1 base and J by 3 bases, with 10 bases between. CDR3 sequence (DNA): TGTGCCAGCAGCTTAGGCTGGCAGGTCTACGAGCAGTACTTC. Translated: CASSLGWQVYEQYF.

The V and J genes are TRBV24-1 and TRBJ2-5, with 8 bases lining up with TRBD1. The germline V gene has CDR1 KGHDR and CDR2 SFDVKD. V shed 3 bases, J shed 1 base, and the junction held 6 bases outside the gene matches. The CDR3 extends over 16 amino acids. For the CDR3, the DNA is TGTGCCACCAGTGATCCCCCTGGACAGGGCCAAGAGACCCAGTACTTC. Its translation is CATSDPPGQGQETQYF.

The chain joins TRBV28 to TRBJ1-2; possibly TRBD1 for D (5 bases). CDR3 length: 11 residues. Germline V gene data show CDR1 as MDHEN and CDR2 as SYDVKM. V lost 7 bases to trimming and J lost 7 bases, with 10 bases between them. CDR3 loop: CASKSDSGYTF. In DNA form, the CDR3 reads TGTGCCAGCAAATCTGACAGTGGCTACACCTTC.

This chain connects TRBV7-8 to TRBJ1-2; D unclear. V was trimmed by 1 base and J by 2 bases, leaving 8 bases between them. Germline CDR1 is SGHVS and CDR2 is FQNEAQ. The length of the CDR3 is 14 residues. CDR3 sequence (DNA): TGTGCCAGCAGCTTAGTGGCGGGGAACTATGGCTACACCTTC. This translates into CASSLVAGNYGYTF.

The chain recombines TRBV10-2 with TRBJ1-1; 8 positions agree with TRBD1. J gave up 1 base and V 4 bases, and 8 bases lay outside the gene matches. CDR3 length: 16 amino acids. Germline CDR1 and CDR2: WSHSY and SAAADI. DNA of the CDR3: TGCGCCAGCAGTGGGCATCCGGGACAGGAGAACACTGAAGCTTTCTTT. Its protein product is CASSGHPGQENTEAFF.

The chain joins TRBV30 to TRBJ1-2, with D possibly matching TRBD1 (6 bases). Germline-derived CDR1 and CDR2 are GTSNPN and SVGIG (reference sequence). Trimming removed 4 bases at V and 7 bases at J, with 13 bases between. The CDR3 length is 12 residues. CDR3 amino acids: CAWMRPRGGYTF. The DNA of the CDR3 is TGTGCCTGGATGCGGCCCAGGGGTGGCTACACCTTC.

This sequence joins TRBV5-1 and TRBJ2-1, with 12 bases matching TRBD2. Germline V gene sequence: CDR1 SGHRS, CDR2 YFSETQ. CDR3 size: 21 residues. Trimming removed 5 bases from V and 0 bases from J; junction bases left unmatched: 18. The CDR3 here is CASSINPGTSGFWDSYNEQFF. CDR3 coding DNA: TGCGCCAGCAGTATTAACCCCGGGACTAGCGGGTTTTGGGACTCCTACAATGAGCAGTTCTTC.

CDR3 sequence: CASSFEGLGQGSSYGYTF. The CDR3 coding sequence is TGTGCCAGCAGTTTTGAGGGTTTGGGTCAGGGGTCGAGCTATGGCTACACCTTC. V is TRBV28 and J is TRBJ1-2, with D tentatively TRBD1 (6 bases). The germline CDR1 and CDR2 sequences are MDHEN and SYDVKM. This CDR3 region has 18 residues. V lost 3 bases and J 4 bases, leaving 24 bases between the germline ends.

The rearrangement joins TRBV29-1 to TRBJ2-1; 7 nucleotides match TRBD2. The junction had 13 bases not matched to a gene; V was cut back by 4 bases and J by 4 bases. This CDR3 spans 16 amino acids. CDR1 and CDR2 from the germline V gene are SQVTM and ANQGSEA. CDR3 in amino acids: CSVVNAGLSGYNEQFF. In nucleotides, the CDR3 is TGCAGCGTTGTTAATGCGGGACTAAGCGGATACAATGAGCAGTTCTTC.

The chain combines TRBV2 with TRBJ2-7; 7 bases align to TRBD2. CDR3 size: 15 residues. J gave up 0 bases and V 8 bases, and 10 bases lay outside the gene matches. Germline CDR1 SNHLY, CDR2 FYNNEI. In nucleotides, the CDR3 is TGTGCCAGCGGGGGGGGAGGACGGCTCTCCTACGAGCAGTACTTC. It is translated as CASGGGGRLSYEQYF.

This clone was counted between two and nine times. V gene TRBV24-1 combines with J gene TRBJ1-4; TRBD1 is a possible D gene (5 bases). The germline V and J ends were trimmed by 4 bases and 8 bases, with 13 bases remaining between them. The germline V gene encodes CDR1 KGHDR and CDR2 SFDVKD. The CDR3 runs 14 residues. CDR3 residues: CATSDGGTVEKLFF. Written as DNA, the CDR3 is TGTGCCACCAGTGACGGAGGGACGGTGGAAAAACTGTTTTTT.

The chain carries TRBV29-1 and TRBJ2-7, with 9 bases identical to TRBD2. CDR3 length: 14 amino acids. Unmatched junction bases numbered 5, after V lost 0 bases and J lost 5 bases. Germline loops: CDR1 SQVTM, CDR2 ANQGSEA. CDR3 nucleotides: TGCAGCGTTGAAGACAGCGGGAGGTCCAACGAGCAGTACTTC. Residues: CSVEDSGRSNEQYF.

This clone was observed a single time. The chain uses TRBV7-2 and TRBJ2-7; D is undetermined. The germline V gene encodes CDR1 SGHTA and CDR2 FQGNSA. V lost 1 base to trimming and J lost 3 bases, with 7 bases between them. The CDR3 is 13 residues long. CDR3 bases: TGTGCCAGCAGCTTAGTTCTCAGCTACGAGCAGTACTTC. As protein: CASSLVLSYEQYF.

J is TRBJ1-6 and V is TRBV19, with 7 bases aligning to TRBD1. Per germline, CDR1 LNHDA and CDR2 SQIVND (reference sequence). This CDR3 comprises 18 residues. Trimming took 7 bases from V and 0 from J; bases not matched to a gene: 12. CDR3 residues: CASKTRDRGGSYNSPLHF. The DNA for the CDR3 is TGTGCCAGTAAAACGAGGGACAGAGGAGGCTCCTATAATTCACCCCTCCACTTT.

The J gene is TRBJ1-5, the V gene TRBV7-8; TRBD1 matches at 7 bases. Trimming at V came to 5 bases and at J to 10 bases, leaving 8 bases not matched to a gene. The germline V gene encodes CDR1 SGHVS and CDR2 FQNEAQ. CDR3 length: 13 amino acids. Here the CDR3 reads CASSRTGFIPQHF. The CDR3 DNA is TGTGCCAGCAGCAGGACAGGCTTTATTCCCCAGCATTTT.

This clone showed up just a few times. The J gene is TRBJ2-1, the V gene TRBV18, with 10 positions matching TRBD2. CDR1 is KGHSH and CDR2 is LQKENI in the germline V gene. CDR3 length equals 19 residues. The V and J ends lost 3 bases and 0 bases, in that order; junction bases with no gene match: 11. The CDR3 sequence: CASSPRVAGGFYSYNEQFF. The CDR3 coding sequence is TGTGCCAGCTCACCCCGGGTAGCGGGAGGTTTCTACTCCTACAATGAGCAGTTCTTC.

The chain links TRBV19 to TRBJ2-1; TRBD2 matches 8 bases. The CDR3 covers 13 residues. The germline gives CDR1 LNHDA, CDR2 SQIVND (reference sequence). The junction had 2 bases not matched to a gene; V was cut back by 3 bases and J by 7 bases. The CDR3 bases are TGTGCCAGTAGTATTATAGCGGGAAATGAGCAGTTCTTC. Residues: CASSIIAGNEQFF.

V usage is TRBV7-6 and J usage is TRBJ1-5; 9 bases agree with TRBD1. The CDR3 extends over 17 amino acids. J gave up 4 bases and V 5 bases, and 12 bases lay outside the gene matches. Germline V lookup: CDR1 SGHVS, CDR2 FNYEAQ. The CDR3 DNA follows: TGTGCCAGCAGCCCGGAGCCACAGGGGGCTTGGAATCAGCCCCAGCATTTT. It encodes CASSPEPQGAWNQPQHF.

A remark on this clone: At the DNA level, this CDR3 is encoded by other sequences in the same sample as well. This sequence joins TRBV9 and TRBJ2-5; the D gene is possibly TRBD1 (5 bases). The CDR3 covers 14 residues. Germline assignment: CDR1 SGDLS and CDR2 YYNGEE. V lost 0 bases, J lost 5 bases, and 11 bases lay in between. The CDR3 DNA is TGTGCCAGCAGCGTAGCTTCAGGGCGGGAGACCCAGTACTTC. Its protein product is CASSVASGRETQYF.